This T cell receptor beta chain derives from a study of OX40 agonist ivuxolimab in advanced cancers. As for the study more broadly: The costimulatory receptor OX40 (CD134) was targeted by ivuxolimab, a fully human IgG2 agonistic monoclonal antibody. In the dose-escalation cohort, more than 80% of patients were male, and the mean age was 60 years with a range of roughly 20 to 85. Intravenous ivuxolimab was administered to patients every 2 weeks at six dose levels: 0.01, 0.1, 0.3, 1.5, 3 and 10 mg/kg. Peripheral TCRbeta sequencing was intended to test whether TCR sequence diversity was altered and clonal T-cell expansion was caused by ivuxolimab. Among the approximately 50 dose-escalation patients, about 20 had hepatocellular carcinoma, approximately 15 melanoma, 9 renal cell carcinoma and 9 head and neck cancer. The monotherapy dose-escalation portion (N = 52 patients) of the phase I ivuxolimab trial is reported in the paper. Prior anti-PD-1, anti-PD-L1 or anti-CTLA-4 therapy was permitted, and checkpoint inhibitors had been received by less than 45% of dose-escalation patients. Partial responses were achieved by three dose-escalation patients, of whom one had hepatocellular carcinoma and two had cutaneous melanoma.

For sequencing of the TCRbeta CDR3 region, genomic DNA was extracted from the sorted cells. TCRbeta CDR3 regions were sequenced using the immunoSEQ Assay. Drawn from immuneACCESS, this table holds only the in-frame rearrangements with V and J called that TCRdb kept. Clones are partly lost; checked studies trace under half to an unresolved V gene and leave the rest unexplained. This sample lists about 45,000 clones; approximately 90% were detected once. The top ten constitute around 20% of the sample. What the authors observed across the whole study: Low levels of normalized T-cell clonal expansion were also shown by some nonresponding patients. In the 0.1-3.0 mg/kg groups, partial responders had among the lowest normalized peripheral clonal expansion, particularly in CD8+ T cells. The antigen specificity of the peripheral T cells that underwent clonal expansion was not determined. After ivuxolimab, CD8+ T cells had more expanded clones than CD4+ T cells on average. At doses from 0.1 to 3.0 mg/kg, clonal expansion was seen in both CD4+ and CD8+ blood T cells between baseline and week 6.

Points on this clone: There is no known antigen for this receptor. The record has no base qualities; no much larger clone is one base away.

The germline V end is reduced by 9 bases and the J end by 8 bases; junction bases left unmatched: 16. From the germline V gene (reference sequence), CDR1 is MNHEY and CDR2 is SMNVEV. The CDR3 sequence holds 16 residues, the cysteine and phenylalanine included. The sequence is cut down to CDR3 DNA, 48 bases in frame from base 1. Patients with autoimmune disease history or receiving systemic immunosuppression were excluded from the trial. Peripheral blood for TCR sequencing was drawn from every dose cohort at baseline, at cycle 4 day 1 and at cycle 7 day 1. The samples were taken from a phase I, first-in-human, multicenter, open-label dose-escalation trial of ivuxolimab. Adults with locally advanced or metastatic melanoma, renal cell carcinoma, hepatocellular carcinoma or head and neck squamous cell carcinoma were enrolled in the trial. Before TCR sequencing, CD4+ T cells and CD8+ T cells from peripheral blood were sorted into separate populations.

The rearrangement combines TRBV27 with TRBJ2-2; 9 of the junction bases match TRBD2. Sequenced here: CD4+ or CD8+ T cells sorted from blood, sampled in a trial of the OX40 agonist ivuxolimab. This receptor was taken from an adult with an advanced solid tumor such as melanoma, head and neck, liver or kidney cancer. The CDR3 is CASTTEMAGGRGELFF. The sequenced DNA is TGTGCCAGTACCACCGAGATGGCGGGGGGGCGAGGGGAGCTGTTTTTT.